These T cell receptor beta chains were read from a single sample in a study of blood T cell repertoires in COVID-19. TCRdb keeps only in-frame clones here, not all; method: immunoSEQ multiplex PCR. This repertoire shows around 210,000 clones, 85% found once; its top ten account for roughly 4.6%. The material sequenced was peripheral blood. The receptors here all came from a man aged 50 to 60 with COVID-19, enrolled during active disease. Both conserved end residues are part of each CDR3. Fields, in order: clone size, D gene, V gene, J gene, CDR3 DNA, CDR3 protein. D genes are given only for firm matches. The size of a clone is reported for some rows only, either as once, few or many, or as a class for expanded clones.

>-|TRBD1|TRBV19|TRBJ2-6
TGTGCCAGTAGATCCGGGACAGGGGGGACTGGGGCCAACGTCCTGACTTTC
CASRSGTGGTGANVLTF
>-|TRBD1|TRBV28|TRBJ2-7
TGTGCCAGCAGTAGGACAGGGGGATCCTACGAGCAGTACTTC
CASSRTGGSYEQYF
>few|TRBD2|TRBV7-6|TRBJ2-1
TGTGCCAGCAGTTCAAGCGGGGGCCTCCAGTTCTTC
CASSSSGGLQFF
>-|-|TRBV20-1|TRBJ2-5
TGCAGTGCTACCCTAGGCCAGACCCAGTACTTC
CSATLGQTQYF
>-|-|TRBV9|TRBJ2-2
TGTGCCAGCAGTGTCCGAGGGTCGAACACCGGGGAGCTGTTTTTT
CASSVRGSNTGELFF
>-|-|TRBV3-1/TRBV3-2|TRBJ1-4
TGTGCCAGCAGCCAAAGGAGCAAACTGTTTTTT
CASSQRSKLFF
>-|TRBD1|TRBV3-1/TRBV3-2|TRBJ1-5
TGTGCCAGCAGCCCGAGGACAGGAGCTAATCAGCCCCAGCATTTT
CASSPRTGANQPQHF
>-|TRBD1|TRBV28|TRBJ2-4
TGTGCCAGCAGTTTAGGGACAGTAGCCAAAAACATTCAGTACTTC
CASSLGTVAKNIQYF
>-|TRBD1|TRBV7-6|TRBJ2-1
TGTGCCAGCAGCTTAAGACAGGGGGGCTACAATGAGCAGTTCTTC
CASSLRQGGYNEQFF
>-|TRBD2|TRBV9|TRBJ2-5
TGTGCCAGCAGCGTAGGGGCTAGCGGCCAAGAGACCCAGTACTTC
CASSVGASGQETQYF
>-|-|TRBV4-2|TRBJ1-5
TGTGCCAGCAGCCAAGATGCGAGTGAATATCAGCCCCAGCATTTT
CASSQDASEYQPQHF
>-|-|TRBV29-1|TRBJ2-2
TGCAGCGTACTACTCCGCACCCGAAACACCGGGGAGCTGTTTTTT
CSVLLRTRNTGELFF
>-|-|TRBV29-1|TRBJ1-2
TGCAGCGTGCGGGGCGGGGGCTACACCTTC
CSVRGGGYTF
>-|TRBD2|TRBV19|TRBJ2-7
TGTGCCAGTAGTTTGACAGCCGGGACTAGCGCGCAATACGAGCAGTACTTC
CASSLTAGTSAQYEQYF
>once|TRBD1|TRBV7-2|TRBJ2-7
TGTGCCAGCAGCTTAGCCGGACAGGGGGAAACCTACGAGCAGTACTTC
CASSLAGQGETYEQYF
>-|-|TRBV28|TRBJ2-4
TGTGCCAGCAGTTTGCGGGGTCTTGGGTTGACCAAAAACATTCAGTACTTC
CASSLRGLGLTKNIQYF
>-|-|TRBV10-3|TRBJ1-1
TGTGCCATCAGCGACACCCGGACAGTAATGAACACTGAAGCTTTCTTT
CAISDTRTVMNTEAFF
>-|-|TRBV10-1|TRBJ2-3
TGCGCCAGCAGTGAGAATGATGGGCGCGGGGGCCCCACAGATACGCAGTATTTT
CASSENDGRGGPTDTQYF
>-|-|TRBV6-6|TRBJ1-1
TGTGCCAGCTGGGAGGAGGTGAACACTGAAGCTTTCTTT
CASWEEVNTEAFF
>-|TRBD1|TRBV3-1/TRBV3-2|TRBJ2-3
TGTGCCAGCAGCCAAGATTCCCAGGGGGTGGATACGCAGTATTTT
CASSQDSQGVDTQYF
>-|-|TRBV18|TRBJ1-5
TGTGCCAGCTCACCCTCACCCGGCGGGCCCCAGCATTTT
CASSPSPGGPQHF
>-|TRBD1|TRBV6-5|TRBJ1-6
TGTGCCAGCAGCTTCGGACAGGGGATCCCTTCACCCCTCCACTTT
CASSFGQGIPSPLHF
>once|TRBD2|TRBV7-9|TRBJ2-7
TGTGCCAGCAGTTTGCGGGGGGAGCAGTACTTC
CASSLRGEQYF
>-|TRBD1|TRBV10-1|TRBJ1-5
TGCGCCAGCAGTCCCGGGACAGGGGGCAATCAGCCCCAGCATTTT
CASSPGTGGNQPQHF
>-|-|TRBV30|TRBJ1-5
TGTGCCTGGAGTTTAGATAGCAATCAGCCCCAGCATTTT
CAWSLDSNQPQHF
>-|TRBD1|TRBV27|TRBJ1-4
TGTGCCAGCAGTGCCAGGACAGGTCGTTCTAATGAAAAACTGTTTTTT
CASSARTGRSNEKLFF
>once|TRBD2|TRBV5-6|TRBJ2-1
TGTGCCAGCAGCTTACTTGCGGGGGACCGCAATGAGCAGTTCTTC
CASSLLAGDRNEQFF
>-|TRBD1|TRBV2|TRBJ1-1
TGTGCCAGCAGTGCCTTCAGGGGGGCTGAAGCTTTCTTT
CASSAFRGAEAFF
>-|TRBD2|TRBV7-9|TRBJ2-2
TGTGCCAGCAGCTCGAGCGGCGGGGGGGTCGCCGGGGAGCTGTTTTTT
CASSSSGGGVAGELFF
>-|TRBD1|TRBV5-1|TRBJ1-1
TGCGCCAGCAAAAATACAGGGGAACCAATGAACACTGAAGCTTTCTTT
CASKNTGEPMNTEAFF
>-|TRBD1|TRBV19|TRBJ2-2
TGTGCCAGTAGTCTGACAGGGGAGACCGGGGAGCTGTTTTTT
CASSLTGETGELFF
>-|-|TRBV5-1|TRBJ2-1
TGCGCCAGCAGCCTCCCGCGCCCCCTCCATGACAATGAGCAGTTCTTC
CASSLPRPLHDNEQFF
>-|TRBD2|TRBV5-5|TRBJ2-3
TGTGCCAGCAGCTTGGGGTCTAGCGGAACCCGCACAGATACGCAGTATTTT
CASSLGSSGTRTDTQYF
>-|-|TRBV19|TRBJ1-2
TGTGCCGCAAGGACAGACTATGGCTACACCTTC
CAARTDYGYTF
>-|TRBD1|TRBV28|TRBJ1-1
TGTGCCAGCAGCGTATTTACAGGGGGGAGCACTGAAGCTTTCTTT
CASSVFTGGSTEAFF
>-|-|TRBV29-1|TRBJ2-2
TGCAGCGTGGGGGGGCCCACCGGGGAGCTGTTTTTT
CSVGGPTGELFF
>-|-|TRBV15|TRBJ2-5
TGTGCCACCAGCGGTGGAGGGCGGGAGACCCAGTACTTC
CATSGGGRETQYF
>-|TRBD1|TRBV2|TRBJ1-5
TGTGCCAGCAGGATCGGACAGGTAGGGCAGCCCCAGCATTTT
CASRIGQVGQPQHF
>-|-|TRBV30|TRBJ1-6
TGTGCCTGGAGAGCAGAGGGTTCAATTACACCCCTCCACTTT
CAWRAEGSITPLHF
>-|TRBD2|TRBV7-9|TRBJ2-5
TGTGCCAGCAGCTTAAACCGGGCTAGCGGGTATCAAGAGACCCAGTACTTC
CASSLNRASGYQETQYF
>-|-|TRBV4-2|TRBJ1-2
TGTGCCAGCAGCCATGAACAGCAAAATAACTATGGCTACACCTTC
CASSHEQQNNYGYTF